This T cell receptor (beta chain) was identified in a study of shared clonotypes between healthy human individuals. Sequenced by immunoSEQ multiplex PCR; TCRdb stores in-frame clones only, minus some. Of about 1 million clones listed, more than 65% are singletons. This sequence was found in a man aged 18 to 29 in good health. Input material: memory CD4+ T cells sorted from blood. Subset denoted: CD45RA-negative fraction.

CDR3 sequence: CASSEASHQPQHF. In DNA form, the CDR3 reads TGTGCCAGCAGTGAGGCCTCTCATCAGCCCCAGCATTTT. This chain links TRBV6-1 with TRBJ1-5; D is unclear. The CDR3 runs 13 residues. Germline V gene lookup returns CDR1 MNHNS and CDR2 SASEGT. Trimming stripped 3 bases from V and 5 bases from J, with 8 bases between.